This T cell receptor (beta chain) was profiled in a study of CD8 T cells in ankylosing spondylitis. Whole-study results and caveats: Some of these motif variants have turned up before, in reports on reactive arthritis synovial fluid and blood. In ankylosing spondylitis blood, a motif of seven or eight highly homologous TCR beta variants appeared characteristic.

Notes on this clonotype: Its antigen is currently unknown.

In TCRdb, the 5' RACE reads were re-called with MiXCR into one record per CDR3 protein. The sample holds approximately 500,000 distinct CDR3 sequences, over 9.5% seen once. Trimming left V 2 bases short and J 3 bases short, with 11 bases between. This CDR3 has 14 amino acids. Per the germline V gene, CDR1 is DFQATT and CDR2 is SNEGSKA (reference sequence). What was sequenced was blood, either unsorted or a sorted T cell fraction (not recorded which). The chain recombines TRBV20-1 with TRBJ2-1, with D unclear. The TCR originated in a male donor with ankylosing spondylitis. CDR3 bases: TGCAGTGCTAGATTAACGGAGAACTACAATGAGCAGTTCTTC. It is translated as CSARLTENYNEQFF.